A selection of T cell receptor beta chains follows, all from one sample in a study of graft-versus-host responses after intestinal transplantation. Antigens of these TCRs are unknown. Repertoires were generated with immunoSEQ multiplex PCR, while TCRdb's copy carries only in-frame clones and drops some. The table includes 65,000 to 100,000 clones, approximately 90% detected once. The starting material was unstimulated CD8+ T cells sorted from spleen or lymph node cells, obtained before transplant. These receptors were taken from a human donor who was the organ donor for an intestinal transplant. Both conserved end residues are part of each CDR3. The D gene is left open where the match is weak. The size field is filled for only some rows; it gives once, few, many or a size class.

abundance,len,j_gene,d_gene,v_gene,CDR3nt,CDR3aa
.,14,TRBJ2-5,TRBD2,TRBV9,TGTGCCAGCAGCCCCCCGGGGGGGCGCGAGACCCAGTACTTC,CASSPPGGRETQYF
.,15,TRBJ2-5,TRBD1,TRBV4-3,TGCGCCAGCAGCCAGAGCCCAGGGGGCCTGGGGACCCAGTACTTC,CASSQSPGGLGTQYF
.,14,TRBJ2-7,TRBD1,TRBV7-2,TGTGCCAGCACCCTTGGGACAGGGAGCTACGAGCAGTACTTC,CASTLGTGSYEQYF
.,13,TRBJ1-6,.,TRBV19,TGTGCCAGTAGTCCTCCACAGGTCCGGCCCCTCCACTTT,CASSPPQVRPLHF
.,14,TRBJ2-7,.,TRBV7-9,TGTGCCAGCAGCTCTGGTAGCCTATCCTACGAGCAGTACTTC,CASSSGSLSYEQYF
.,17,TRBJ1-4,.,TRBV4-3,TGCGCCAGCAGCCAAGAGGCAGGGCTTGCAACTAATGAAAAACTGTTTTTT,CASSQEAGLATNEKLFF
.,15,TRBJ1-1,.,TRBV6-5,TGTGCCAGCGCCACTAGTCCGGCCTGGAACACTGAAGCTTTCTTT,CASATSPAWNTEAFF
.,17,TRBJ2-1,.,TRBV19,TGTGCCAGTATAATGAACCATGCAGGTTATTCCTACAATGAGCAGTTCTTC,CASIMNHAGYSYNEQFF
.,16,TRBJ2-7,.,TRBV4-3,TGCGCCAGCAGCCAAGGGACCGACAGGAGTCTACGAGAGCAGTACTTC,CASSQGTDRSLREQYF
.,14,TRBJ2-4,.,TRBV15,TGTGCCACCAGCAGAGTTCGCTACAAAAACATTCAGTACTTC,CATSRVRYKNIQYF
few,15,TRBJ1-2,.,TRBV27,TGTGCCAGCAGTTTATTTTCGGGGGATGGCTATGGCTACACCTTC,CASSLFSGDGYGYTF
once,17,TRBJ1-1,.,TRBV5-5,TGTGCCAGCAGCTTGAAGCCCAGGGGCCGAAGGAACACTGAAGCTTTCTTT,CASSLKPRGRRNTEAFF
.,15,TRBJ2-7,TRBD1,TRBV7-9,TGTGCCAGCAGCTTCCAGACAGGGCAATCCTACGAGCAGTACTTC,CASSFQTGQSYEQYF
.,13,TRBJ2-1,.,TRBV2,TGTGCCAGCAGTGTCTATCGAGACAATGAGCAGTTCTTC,CASSVYRDNEQFF